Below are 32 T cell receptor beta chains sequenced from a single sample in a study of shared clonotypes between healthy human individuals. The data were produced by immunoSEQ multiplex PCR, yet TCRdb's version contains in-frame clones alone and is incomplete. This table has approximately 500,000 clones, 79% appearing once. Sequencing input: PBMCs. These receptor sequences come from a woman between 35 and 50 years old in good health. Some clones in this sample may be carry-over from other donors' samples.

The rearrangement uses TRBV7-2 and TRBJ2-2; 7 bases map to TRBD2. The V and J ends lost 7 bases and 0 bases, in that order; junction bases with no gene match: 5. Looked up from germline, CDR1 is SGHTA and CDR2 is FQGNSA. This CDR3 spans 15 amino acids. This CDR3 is CASTPGRANTGELFF. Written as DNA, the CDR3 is TGTGCCAGCACCCCAGGGAGGGCGAACACCGGGGAGCTGTTTTTT. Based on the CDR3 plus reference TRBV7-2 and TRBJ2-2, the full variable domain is GAGVSQSPSNKVTEKGKDVELRCDPISGHTALYWYRQSLGQGLEFLIYFQGNSAPDKSGLPSDRFSAERTGGSVSTLTIQRTQQEDSAVYLCASTPGRANTGELFFGEGSRLTVL.

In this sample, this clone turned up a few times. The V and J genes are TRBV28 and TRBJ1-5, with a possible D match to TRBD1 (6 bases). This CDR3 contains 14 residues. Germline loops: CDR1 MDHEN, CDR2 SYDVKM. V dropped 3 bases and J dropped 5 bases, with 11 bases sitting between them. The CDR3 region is CASSLGQGYQPQHF. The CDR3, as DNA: TGTGCCAGCAGTTTGGGGCAGGGGTATCAGCCCCAGCATTTT.

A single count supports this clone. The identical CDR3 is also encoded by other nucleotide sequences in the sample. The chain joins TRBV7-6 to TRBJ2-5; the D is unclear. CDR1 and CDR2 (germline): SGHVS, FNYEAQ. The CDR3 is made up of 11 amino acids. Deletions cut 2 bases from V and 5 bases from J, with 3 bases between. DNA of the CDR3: TGTGCCAGCAGCTTAAAGGAGACCCAGTACTTC. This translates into CASSLKETQYF.

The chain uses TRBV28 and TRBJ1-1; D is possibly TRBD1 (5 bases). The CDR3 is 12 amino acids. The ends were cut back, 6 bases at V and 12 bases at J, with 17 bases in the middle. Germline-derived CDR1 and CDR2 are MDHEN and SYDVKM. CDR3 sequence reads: CASRTNGDGTFF. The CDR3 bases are TGTGCCAGCAGAACTAATGGGGACGGAACTTTCTTT.

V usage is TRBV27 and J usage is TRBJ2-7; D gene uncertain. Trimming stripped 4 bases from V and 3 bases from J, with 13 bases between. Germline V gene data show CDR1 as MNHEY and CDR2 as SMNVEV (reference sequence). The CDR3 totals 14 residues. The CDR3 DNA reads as TGTGCCAGCAGTTCCTCGCCTAGAGACTACGAGCAGTACTTC. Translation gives CASSSSPRDYEQYF.

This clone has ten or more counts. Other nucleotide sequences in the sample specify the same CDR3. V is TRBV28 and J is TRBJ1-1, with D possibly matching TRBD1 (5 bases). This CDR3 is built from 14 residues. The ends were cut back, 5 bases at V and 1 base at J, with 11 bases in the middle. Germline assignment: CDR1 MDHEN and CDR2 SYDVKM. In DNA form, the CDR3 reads TGTGCCAGCAGTCCCGGGGGGGGGAACACTGAAGCTTTCTTT. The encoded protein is CASSPGGGNTEAFF.

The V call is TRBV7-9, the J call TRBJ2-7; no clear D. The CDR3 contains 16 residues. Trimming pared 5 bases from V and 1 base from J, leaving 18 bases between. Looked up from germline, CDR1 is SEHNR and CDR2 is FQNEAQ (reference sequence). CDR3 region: CASSPRYRAESYEQYF. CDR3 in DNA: TGTGCCAGCAGCCCCCGATATAGGGCCGAATCCTACGAGCAGTACTTC.

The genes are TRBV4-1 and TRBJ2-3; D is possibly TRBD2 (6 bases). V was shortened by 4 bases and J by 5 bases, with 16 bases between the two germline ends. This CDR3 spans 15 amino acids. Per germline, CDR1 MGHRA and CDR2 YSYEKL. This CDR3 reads CASSPWGVSLDTQYF. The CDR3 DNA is TGCGCCAGCAGCCCCTGGGGGGTGAGTCTAGATACGCAGTATTTT.

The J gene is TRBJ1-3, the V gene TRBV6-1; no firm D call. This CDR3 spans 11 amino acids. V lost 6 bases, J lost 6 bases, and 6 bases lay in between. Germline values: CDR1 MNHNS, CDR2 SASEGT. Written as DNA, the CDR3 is TGTGCCAGCAGGGACCTAAACACCATATATTTT. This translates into CASRDLNTIYF.

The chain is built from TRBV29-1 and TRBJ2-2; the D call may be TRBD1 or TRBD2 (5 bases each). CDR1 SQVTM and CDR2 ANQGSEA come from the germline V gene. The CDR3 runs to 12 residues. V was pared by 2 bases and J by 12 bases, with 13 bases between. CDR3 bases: TGCAGCGTTGAATCGGGGCGAGGAAAGCTGTTTTTT. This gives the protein CSVESGRGKLFF.

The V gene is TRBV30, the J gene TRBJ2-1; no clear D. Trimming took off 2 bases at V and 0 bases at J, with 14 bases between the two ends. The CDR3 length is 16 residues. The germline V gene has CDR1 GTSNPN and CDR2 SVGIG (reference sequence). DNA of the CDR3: TGTGCCTGGAGTCGCGACTTGTTGAGCTCCTACAATGAGCAGTTCTTC. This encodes CAWSRDLLSSYNEQFF.

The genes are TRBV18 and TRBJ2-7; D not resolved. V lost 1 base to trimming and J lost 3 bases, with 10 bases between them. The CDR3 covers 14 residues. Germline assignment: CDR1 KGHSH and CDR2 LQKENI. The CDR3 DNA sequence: TGTGCCAGCTCACCACAGGCTTCCGACTACGAGCAGTACTTC. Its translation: CASSPQASDYEQYF.

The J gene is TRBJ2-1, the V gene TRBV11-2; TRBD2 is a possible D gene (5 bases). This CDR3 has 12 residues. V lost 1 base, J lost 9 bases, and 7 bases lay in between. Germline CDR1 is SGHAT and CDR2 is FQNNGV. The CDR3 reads CASSLGGFEQFF. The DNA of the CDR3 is TGTGCCAGCAGCTTAGGAGGGTTTGAGCAGTTCTTC.

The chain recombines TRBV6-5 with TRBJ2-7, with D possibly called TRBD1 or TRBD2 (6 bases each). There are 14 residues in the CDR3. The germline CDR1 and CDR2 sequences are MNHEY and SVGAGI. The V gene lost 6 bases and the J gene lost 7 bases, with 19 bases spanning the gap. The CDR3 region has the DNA TGTGCCAGCAGGACTCCTTTGGGGGCGGGGGAGCAGTACTTC. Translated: CASRTPLGAGEQYF.

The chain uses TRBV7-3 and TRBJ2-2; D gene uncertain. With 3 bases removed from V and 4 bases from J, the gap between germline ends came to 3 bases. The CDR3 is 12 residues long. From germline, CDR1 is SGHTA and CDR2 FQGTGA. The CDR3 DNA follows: TGTGCCAGCAGCTTTGTCACCGGGGAGCTGTTTTTT. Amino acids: CASSFVTGELFF.

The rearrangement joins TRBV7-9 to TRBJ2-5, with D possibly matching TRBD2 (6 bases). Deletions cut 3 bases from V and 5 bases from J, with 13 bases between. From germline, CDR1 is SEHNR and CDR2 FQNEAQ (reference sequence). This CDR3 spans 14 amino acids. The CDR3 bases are TGTGCCAGCAGCTTCCCGGGACTTAGGGAGACCCAGTACTTC. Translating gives CASSFPGLRETQYF.

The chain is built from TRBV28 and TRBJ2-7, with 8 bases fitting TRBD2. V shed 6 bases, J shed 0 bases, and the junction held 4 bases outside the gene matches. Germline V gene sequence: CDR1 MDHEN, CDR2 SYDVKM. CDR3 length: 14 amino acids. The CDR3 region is CASSTSGRSYEQYF. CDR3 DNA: TGTGCCAGCAGCACTAGCGGACGCTCCTACGAGCAGTACTTC.

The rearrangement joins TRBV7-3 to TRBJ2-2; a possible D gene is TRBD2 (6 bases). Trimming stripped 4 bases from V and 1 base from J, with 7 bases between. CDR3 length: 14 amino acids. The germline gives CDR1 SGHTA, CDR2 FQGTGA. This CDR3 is CASSSGLNTGELFF. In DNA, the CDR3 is TGTGCCAGCAGCTCGGGACTGAACACCGGGGAGCTGTTTTTT.

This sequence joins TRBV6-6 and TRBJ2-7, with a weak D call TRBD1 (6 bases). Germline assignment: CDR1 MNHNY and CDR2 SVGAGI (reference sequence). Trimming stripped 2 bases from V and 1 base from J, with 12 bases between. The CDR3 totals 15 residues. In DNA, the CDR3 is TGTGCCAGCAGTTACGGTGGCAGGGGATCCTACGAGCAGTACTTC. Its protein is CASSYGGRGSYEQYF.

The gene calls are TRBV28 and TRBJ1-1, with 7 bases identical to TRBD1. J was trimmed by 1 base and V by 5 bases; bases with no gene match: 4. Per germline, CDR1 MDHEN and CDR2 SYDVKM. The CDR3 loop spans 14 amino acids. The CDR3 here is CASSIGQENTEAFF. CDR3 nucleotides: TGTGCCAGCAGTATCGGACAGGAGAACACTGAAGCTTTCTTT.

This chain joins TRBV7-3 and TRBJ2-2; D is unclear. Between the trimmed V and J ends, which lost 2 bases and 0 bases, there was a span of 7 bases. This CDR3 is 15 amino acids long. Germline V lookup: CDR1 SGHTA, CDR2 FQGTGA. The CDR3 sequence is CASSLESANTGELFF. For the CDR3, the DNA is TGTGCCAGCAGCTTAGAGTCCGCGAACACCGGGGAGCTGTTTTTT.

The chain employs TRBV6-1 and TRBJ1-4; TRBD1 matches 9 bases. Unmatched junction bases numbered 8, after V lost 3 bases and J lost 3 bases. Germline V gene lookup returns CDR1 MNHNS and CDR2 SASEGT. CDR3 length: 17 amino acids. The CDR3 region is CASSDADRGGSNEKLFF. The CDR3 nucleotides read TGTGCCAGCAGTGATGCGGACAGGGGTGGGTCTAATGAAAAACTGTTTTTT.

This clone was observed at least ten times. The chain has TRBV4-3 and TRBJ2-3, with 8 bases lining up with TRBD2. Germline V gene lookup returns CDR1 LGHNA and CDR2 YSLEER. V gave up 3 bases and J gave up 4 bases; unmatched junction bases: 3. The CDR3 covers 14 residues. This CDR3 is CASSQGLEADTQYF. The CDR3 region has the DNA TGCGCCAGCAGCCAGGGACTAGAGGCAGATACGCAGTATTTT.

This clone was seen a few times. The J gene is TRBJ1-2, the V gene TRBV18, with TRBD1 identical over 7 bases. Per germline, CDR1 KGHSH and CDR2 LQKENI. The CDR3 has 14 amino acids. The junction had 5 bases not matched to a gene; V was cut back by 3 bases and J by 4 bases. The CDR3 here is CASSPGDSSYGYTF. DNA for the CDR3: TGTGCCAGCTCACCGGGGGACAGTAGCTATGGCTACACCTTC.

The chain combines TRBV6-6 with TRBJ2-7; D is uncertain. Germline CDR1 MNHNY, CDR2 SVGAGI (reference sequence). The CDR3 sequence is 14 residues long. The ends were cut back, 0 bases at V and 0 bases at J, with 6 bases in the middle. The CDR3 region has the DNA TGTGCCAGCAGTTACTCTAGTAGCTCCTACGAGCAGTACTTC. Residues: CASSYSSSSYEQYF.

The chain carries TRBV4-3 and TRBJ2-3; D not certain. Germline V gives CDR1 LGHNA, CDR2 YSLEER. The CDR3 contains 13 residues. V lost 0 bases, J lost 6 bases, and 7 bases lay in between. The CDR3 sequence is CASSQEVVDTQYF. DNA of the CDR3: TGCGCCAGCAGCCAAGAGGTCGTGGATACGCAGTATTTT.

CDR3 in DNA: TGTGCCAGCAGTGAACGCGAACTGGGGGAGCAGTTCTTC. It translates to CASSERELGEQFF. This sequence joins TRBV6-1 and TRBJ2-1; D gene ambiguous. This CDR3 contains 13 residues. Germline V CDR1 and CDR2: MNHNS, SASEGT. V was pared by 2 bases and J by 10 bases, with 12 bases between.

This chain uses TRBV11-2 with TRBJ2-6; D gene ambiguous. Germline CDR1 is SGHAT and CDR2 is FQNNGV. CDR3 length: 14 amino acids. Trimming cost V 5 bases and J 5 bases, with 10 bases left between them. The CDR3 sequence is CASSPGSWANVLTF. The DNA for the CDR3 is TGTGCCAGCAGCCCCGGATCCTGGGCCAACGTCCTGACTTTC.

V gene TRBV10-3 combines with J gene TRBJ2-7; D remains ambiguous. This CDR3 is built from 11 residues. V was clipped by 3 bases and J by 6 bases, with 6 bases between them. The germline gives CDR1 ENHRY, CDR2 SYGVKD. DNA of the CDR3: TGTGCCATCAGTGATATTGGCGAGCAGTACTTC. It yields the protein CAISDIGEQYF.

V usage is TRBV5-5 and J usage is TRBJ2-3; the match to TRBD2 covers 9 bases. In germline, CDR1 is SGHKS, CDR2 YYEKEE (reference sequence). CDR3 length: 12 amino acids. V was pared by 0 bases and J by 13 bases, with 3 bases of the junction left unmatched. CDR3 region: CASSLGQREEYF. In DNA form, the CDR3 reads TGTGCCAGCAGCTTGGGACAGCGGGAGGAGTATTTT.

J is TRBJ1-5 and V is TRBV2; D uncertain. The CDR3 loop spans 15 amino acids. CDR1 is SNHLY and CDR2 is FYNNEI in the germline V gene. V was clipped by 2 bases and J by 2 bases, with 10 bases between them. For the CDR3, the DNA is TGTGCCAGCAGTGAAATGGTTTCGGGCAATCAGCCCCAGCATTTT. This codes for CASSEMVSGNQPQHF.

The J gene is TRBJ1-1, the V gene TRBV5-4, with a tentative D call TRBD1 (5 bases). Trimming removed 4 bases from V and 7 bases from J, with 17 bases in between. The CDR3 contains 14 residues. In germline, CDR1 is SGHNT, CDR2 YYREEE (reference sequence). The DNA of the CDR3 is TGTGCCAGCAGCCAGGGCGACGGGCTTGTTGAAGCTTTCTTT. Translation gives CASSQGDGLVEAFF.